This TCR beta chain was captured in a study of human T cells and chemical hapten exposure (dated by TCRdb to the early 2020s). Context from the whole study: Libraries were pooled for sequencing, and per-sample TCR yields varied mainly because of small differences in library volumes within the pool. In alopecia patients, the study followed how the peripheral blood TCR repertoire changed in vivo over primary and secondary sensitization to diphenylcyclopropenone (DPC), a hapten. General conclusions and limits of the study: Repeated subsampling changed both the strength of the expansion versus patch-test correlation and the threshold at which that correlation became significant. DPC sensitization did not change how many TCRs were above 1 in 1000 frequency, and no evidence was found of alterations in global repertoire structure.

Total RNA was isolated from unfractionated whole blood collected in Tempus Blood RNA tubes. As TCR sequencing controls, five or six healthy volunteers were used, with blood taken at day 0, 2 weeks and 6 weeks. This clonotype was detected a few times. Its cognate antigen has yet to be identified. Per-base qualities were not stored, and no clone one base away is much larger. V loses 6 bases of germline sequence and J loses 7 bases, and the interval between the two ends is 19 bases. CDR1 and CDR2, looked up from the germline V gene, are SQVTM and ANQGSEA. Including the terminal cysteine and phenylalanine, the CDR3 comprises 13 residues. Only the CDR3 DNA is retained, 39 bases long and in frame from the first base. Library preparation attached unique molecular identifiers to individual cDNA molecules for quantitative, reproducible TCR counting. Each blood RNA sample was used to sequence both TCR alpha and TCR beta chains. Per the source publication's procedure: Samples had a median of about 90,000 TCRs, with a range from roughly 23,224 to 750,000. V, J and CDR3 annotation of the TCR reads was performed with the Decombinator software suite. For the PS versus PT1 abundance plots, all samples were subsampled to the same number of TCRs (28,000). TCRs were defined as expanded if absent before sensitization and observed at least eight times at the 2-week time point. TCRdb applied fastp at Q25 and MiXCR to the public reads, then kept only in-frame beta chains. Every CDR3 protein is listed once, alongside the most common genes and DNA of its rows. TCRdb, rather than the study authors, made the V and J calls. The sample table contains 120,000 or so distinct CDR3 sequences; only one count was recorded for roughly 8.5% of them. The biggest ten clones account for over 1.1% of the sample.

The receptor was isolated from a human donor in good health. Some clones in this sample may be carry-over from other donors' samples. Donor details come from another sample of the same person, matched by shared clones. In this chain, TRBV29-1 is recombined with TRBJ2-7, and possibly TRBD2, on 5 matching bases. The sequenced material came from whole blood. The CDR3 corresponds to CSVERTETGEQYF. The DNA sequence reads TGCAGCGTGGAGAGAACAGAGACGGGGGAGCAGTACTTC.